This T cell receptor (beta chain) stems from a study of blood T cell repertoires in COVID-19. In the source study's methods: Estimation of nucleated cell counts relied on the amplification of reference gene primers. Sequencing was performed with immunoSEQ multiplex PCR; in TCRdb, only in-frame clones are kept and a portion is missing. Clone size and V and J calls were adopted from that table, with D and trimming inferred from the DNA. The sample carries some 95,000 clones, 70% to 85% recorded once. There are 15 residues in the CDR3. Germline V lookup: CDR1 SQVTM, CDR2 ANQGSEA. The ends were cut back, 0 bases at V and 4 bases at J, with 15 bases in the middle. This clone was picked up a small number of times.

The chain combines TRBV29-1 with TRBJ1-1; tentatively, D is TRBD1 (5 bases). The sequence came from a man in his 70s with acute or convalescent COVID-19. The sequenced sample was peripheral blood. The CDR3 region is CSVEDTGGRGTEAFF. CDR3 DNA: TGCAGCGTTGAAGATACGGGGGGACGGGGCACTGAAGCTTTCTTT. The whole variable domain, filled in from reference TRBV29-1 and TRBJ1-1, reads SAVISQKPSRDICQRGTSLTIQCQVDSQVTMMFWYRQQPGQSLTLIATANQGSEATYESGFVIDKFPISRPNLTFSTLTVSNMSPEDSSIYLCSVEDTGGRGTEAFFGQGTRLTVV.